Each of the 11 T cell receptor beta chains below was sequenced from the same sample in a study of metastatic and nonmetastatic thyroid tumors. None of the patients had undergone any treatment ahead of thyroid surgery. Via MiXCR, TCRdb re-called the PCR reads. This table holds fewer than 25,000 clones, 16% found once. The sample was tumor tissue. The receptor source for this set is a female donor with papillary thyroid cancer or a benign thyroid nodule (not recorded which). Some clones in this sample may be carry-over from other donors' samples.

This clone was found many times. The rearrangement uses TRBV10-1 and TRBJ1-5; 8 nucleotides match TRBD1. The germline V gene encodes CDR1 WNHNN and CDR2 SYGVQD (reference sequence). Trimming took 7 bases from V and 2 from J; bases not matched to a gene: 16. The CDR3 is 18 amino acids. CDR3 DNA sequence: TGCGCCAGCACACAGGGGGGGACAGGCCCGAGGGGCAATCAGCCCCAGCATTTT. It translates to CASTQGGTGPRGNQPQHF.

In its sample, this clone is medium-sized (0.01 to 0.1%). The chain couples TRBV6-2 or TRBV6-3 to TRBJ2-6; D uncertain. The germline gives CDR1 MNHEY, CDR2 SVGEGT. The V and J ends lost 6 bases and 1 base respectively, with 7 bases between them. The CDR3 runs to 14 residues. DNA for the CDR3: TGTGCCAGCAGCCTTGGTTCTGGGGCCAACGTCCTGACTTTC. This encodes CASSLGSGANVLTF.

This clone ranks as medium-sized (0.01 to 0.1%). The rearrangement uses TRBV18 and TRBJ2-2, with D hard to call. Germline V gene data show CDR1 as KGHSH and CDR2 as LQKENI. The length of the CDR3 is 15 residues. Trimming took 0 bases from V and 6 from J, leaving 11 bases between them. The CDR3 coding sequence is TGTGCCAGCTCACCACCCGGGCCCAGTCCCGGGGAGCTGTTTTTT. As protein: CASSPPGPSPGELFF.

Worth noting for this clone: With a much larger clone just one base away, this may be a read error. The chain's CDR3 is CASNLERGVYTQYF. The CDR3 nucleotides read TGCGCCAGCAACCTGGAAAGGGGAGTTTATACGCAGTATTTT. The chain carries TRBV5-1 and TRBJ2-3, with D tentatively TRBD1 or TRBD2 (5 bases each). Germline V gives CDR1 SGHRS, CDR2 YFSETQ. The V and J ends lost 6 bases and 7 bases respectively, with 18 bases between them. The CDR3 is made up of 14 amino acids.

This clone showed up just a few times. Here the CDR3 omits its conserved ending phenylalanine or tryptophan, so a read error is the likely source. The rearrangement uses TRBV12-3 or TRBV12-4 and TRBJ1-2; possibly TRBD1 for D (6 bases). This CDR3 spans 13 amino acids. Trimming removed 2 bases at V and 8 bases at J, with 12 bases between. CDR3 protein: CASSLNRGGGYTS. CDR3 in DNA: TGTGCCAGCAGTTTAAATAGGGGGGGAGGCTACACCTCC.

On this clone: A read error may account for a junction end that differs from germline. The CDR3 sequence is CSAMVTVNTGELFF. For the CDR3, the DNA is TGCAGTGCTATGGTGACAGTTAACACCGGGGAGCTTTTTTTT. V and J are TRBV20-1 and TRBJ2-2; D possibly matches TRBD1 or TRBD2 (5 bases each). Germline CDR1 reads DFQATT; CDR2 reads SNEGSKA (reference sequence). There are 14 residues in the CDR3.

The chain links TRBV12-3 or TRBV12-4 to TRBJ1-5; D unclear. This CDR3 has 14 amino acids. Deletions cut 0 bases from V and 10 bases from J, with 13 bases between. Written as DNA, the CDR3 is TGTGCCAGCAGTTTAGCGGCCGGATCTCATCCCCAGCATTTT. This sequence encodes CASSLAAGSHPQHF.

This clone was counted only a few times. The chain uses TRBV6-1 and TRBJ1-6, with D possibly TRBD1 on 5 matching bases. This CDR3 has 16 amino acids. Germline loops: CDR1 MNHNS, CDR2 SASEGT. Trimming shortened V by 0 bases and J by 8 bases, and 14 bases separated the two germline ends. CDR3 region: CASSEAKWGRDSPLHF. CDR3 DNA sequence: TGTGCCAGCAGTGAAGCGAAGTGGGGGAGGGATTCACCCCTCCACTTT.

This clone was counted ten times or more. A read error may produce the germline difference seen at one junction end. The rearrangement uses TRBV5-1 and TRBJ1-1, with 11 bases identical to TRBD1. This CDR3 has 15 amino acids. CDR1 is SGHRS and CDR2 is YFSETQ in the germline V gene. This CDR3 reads CAGSFSDRGPTEAFF. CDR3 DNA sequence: TGCGCCGGCAGCTTTTCGGACAGGGGGCCCACTGAAGCTTTCTTT.

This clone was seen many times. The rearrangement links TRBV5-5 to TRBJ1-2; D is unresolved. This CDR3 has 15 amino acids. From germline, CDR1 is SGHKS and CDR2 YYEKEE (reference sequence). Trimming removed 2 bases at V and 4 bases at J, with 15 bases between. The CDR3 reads CASSLFFDGRYGYTF. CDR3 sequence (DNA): TGTGCCAGCAGCTTATTCTTCGACGGACGCTATGGCTACACCTTC.

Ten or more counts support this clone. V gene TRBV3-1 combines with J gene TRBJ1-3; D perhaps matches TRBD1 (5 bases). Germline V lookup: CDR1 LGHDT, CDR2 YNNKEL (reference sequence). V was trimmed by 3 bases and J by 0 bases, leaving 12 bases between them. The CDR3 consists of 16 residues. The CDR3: CASSQQTGASGNTIYF. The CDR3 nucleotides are TGTGCCAGCAGCCAGCAGACCGGGGCCTCTGGAAACACCATATATTTT.